This T cell receptor (beta chain) was sequenced for a study of T-cell reconstitution after alpha-beta-depleted transplantation in children. This CDR3 comprises 16 residues. V shed 0 bases, J shed 4 bases, and the junction held 7 bases outside the gene matches. From germline, CDR1 is SGHRS and CDR2 YFSETQ. This clonotype was counted ten times or more. Preparation of the TCRbeta library involved a method that used unique molecular identifiers. TCRdb redid the calling of the PCR reads with MiXCR, one entry per CDR3 protein. Counted here are about 610,000 distinct CDR3 sequences, roughly a tenth occurring once; the ten biggest clones make up about 4.3%.

Sequences were derived from PBMCs from the stem cell graft donor, sampled from the stem cell graft. This TCR came from a human donor who donated a stem cell graft to a child with acute myeloid leukemia. The chain couples TRBV5-1 to TRBJ2-1; TRBD2 aligns across 7 bases. CDR3 sequence (DNA): TGCGCCAGCAGCTTGGAGGTGCAAGCGGGGTACAATGAGCAGTTCTTC. This codes for CASSLEVQAGYNEQFF.